The 23 T cell receptor beta chains reported below all come from one sample, sequenced in a study of cytomegalovirus exposure and HLA in healthy donors. Primers for the PCR totalled 60 Vbeta and 13 Jbeta. Sequencing used immunoSEQ multiplex PCR; TCRdb keeps in-frame clones, though not all of them. The table lists fewer than 80,000 clones, 60% to 80% of them singletons. Sequenced sample: PBMCs. The receptor set was obtained from a woman between 40 and 50 years old in good health and CMV-seropositive.

V and J are TRBV18 and TRBJ1-6, with TRBD1 matching over 7 bases. J lost 5 bases, V lost 6 bases, and 1 base had no gene match. In germline, CDR1 is KGHSH, CDR2 LQKENI. The CDR3 spans 13 residues. The CDR3: CASSDRDNSPLHF. The CDR3 DNA sequence: TGTGCCAGCTCCGACAGGGATAATTCACCCCTCCACTTT.

This chain's CDR3 is CASSYNPLAGTRNTDTQYF. Here the CDR3 DNA reads TGTGCCAGCAGCTACAATCCACTAGCGGGGACGAGAAACACAGATACGCAGTATTTT. The chain links TRBV7-8 to TRBJ2-3; 10 bases are a match to TRBD2. The trim removed 4 bases at V and 2 bases at J, leaving 15 bases unmatched. Germline V gene data show CDR1 as SGHVS and CDR2 as FQNEAQ. This CDR3 region has 19 residues.

Here the CDR3 reads CASRIIVDTIYF. DNA for the CDR3: TGTGCCAGTAGAATAATAGTAGACACCATATATTTT. The rearrangement uses TRBV6-1 and TRBJ1-3; D unclear. V was shortened by 9 bases and J by 8 bases, with 14 bases between the two germline ends. Per germline, CDR1 MNHNS and CDR2 SASEGT. CDR3 length: 12 amino acids.

The V and J genes are TRBV7-9 and TRBJ1-4; D gene uncertain. V was clipped by 5 bases and J by 5 bases, with 15 bases between them. The CDR3 has 15 residues. Germline V lookup: CDR1 SEHNR, CDR2 FQNEAQ (reference sequence). The CDR3 is CASSPGMGGNEKLFF. The CDR3 DNA is TGTGCCAGCAGCCCCGGGATGGGCGGAAATGAAAAACTGTTTTTT. Full variable domain (rest looked up from reference TRBV7-9 and TRBJ1-4): DTGVSQNPRHKITKRGQNVTFRCDPISEHNRLYWYRQTLGQGPEFLTYFQNEAQLEKSRLLSDRFSAERPKGSFSTLEIQRTEQGDSAMYLCASSPGMGGNEKLFFGSGTQLSVL.

The chain has TRBV11-2 and TRBJ1-2; D perhaps matches TRBD1 (6 bases). This CDR3 contains 16 residues. The ends were cut back, 4 bases at V and 0 bases at J, with 15 bases in the middle. In germline, CDR1 is SGHAT, CDR2 FQNNGV. CDR3 bases: TGTGCCAGCAGCTCCCCTCGGACAGACACTAACTATGGCTACACCTTC. This sequence encodes CASSSPRTDTNYGYTF.

The chain uses TRBV6-1 and TRBJ1-5; D is unresolved. In germline, CDR1 is MNHNS, CDR2 SASEGT. The CDR3 covers 15 residues. CDR3 nucleotides: TGTGCTAGCCACCCGGAGGGTGGAAGCAATCAGCCCCAGCATTTT. As protein: CASHPEGGSNQPQHF.

The CDR3 bases are TGCGCCAGCAGCCTGGGACAGATGAACACTGAAGCTTTCTTT. It codes for CASSLGQMNTEAFF. This chain joins TRBV10-1 and TRBJ1-1; the match to TRBD1 covers 7 bases. Trimming removed 6 bases from V and 0 bases from J; junction bases left unmatched: 4. The CDR3 loop spans 14 amino acids. From germline, CDR1 is WNHNN and CDR2 SYGVQD (reference sequence).

The CDR3: CASSPGTVYSPLHF. CDR3 sequence (DNA): TGCGCCAGCAGCCCCGGGACAGTTTATTCACCCCTCCACTTT. The chain couples TRBV5-1 to TRBJ1-6; 7 nucleotides agree with TRBD1. J was trimmed by 8 bases and V by 4 bases; bases with no gene match: 6. The CDR3 has 14 residues. From germline, CDR1 is SGHRS and CDR2 YFSETQ.

The rearrangement links TRBV6-1 to TRBJ2-3, with 9 bases that match TRBD2. The trim removed 4 bases at V and 6 bases at J, leaving 8 bases unmatched. This CDR3 is built from 15 residues. Germline CDR1 and CDR2: MNHNS and SASEGT. This CDR3 reads CASSGTSGQGDTQYF. CDR3 bases: TGTGCCAGCAGTGGTACTAGCGGGCAAGGGGATACGCAGTATTTT.

The chain links TRBV18 to TRBJ2-5; 7 bases align to TRBD1. The V gene's germline CDR1 is KGHSH and CDR2 LQKENI. The CDR3 is made up of 14 amino acids. V was pared by 2 bases and J by 2 bases, with 2 bases of the junction left unmatched. The CDR3 DNA sequence: TGTGCCAGCTCACCATGGGGACAGCAAGAGACCCAGTACTTC. Translated: CASSPWGQQETQYF.

The chain uses TRBV7-8 and TRBJ2-1; 7 bases align to TRBD2. This CDR3 comprises 13 residues. V was clipped by 5 bases and J by 6 bases; unmatched bases: 4. Per the germline V gene, CDR1 is SGHVS and CDR2 is FQNEAQ. The chain's CDR3 is CASSLRGGNEQFF. The CDR3 nucleotides are TGTGCCAGCAGCCTCCGCGGGGGCAATGAGCAGTTCTTC.

The chain couples TRBV19 to TRBJ1-6; TRBD1 agrees at 8 bases. V was clipped by 9 bases and J by 1 base; unmatched bases: 11. Germline V gene sequence: CDR1 LNHDA, CDR2 SQIVND (reference sequence). This CDR3 is built from 17 residues. The CDR3 DNA reads as TGTGCCAGCCGCGTTAGGACAGGGCGGTCCTATAATTCACCCCTCCACTTT. This sequence encodes CASRVRTGRSYNSPLHF.

This rearrangement joins TRBV2 to TRBJ1-3, with D hard to call. CDR1 and CDR2 (germline): SNHLY, FYNNEI. The CDR3 covers 14 residues. V was shortened by 8 bases and J by 7 bases, with 18 bases between the two germline ends. The CDR3, as DNA: TGTGCCAGCGCCCCCGGAATGGGCGGGAACACCATATATTTT. Translated, it gives CASAPGMGGNTIYF.

The chain has TRBV18 and TRBJ1-2, with D possibly matching TRBD1 (5 bases). Trimming stripped 2 bases from V and 3 bases from J, with 13 bases between. Germline lookup yields CDR1 KGHSH and CDR2 LQKENI. The CDR3 extends over 15 amino acids. In DNA, the CDR3 is TGTGCCAGCTCACCAGGTGCTCTCAGGGACTATGGCTACACCTTC. Its protein product is CASSPGALRDYGYTF.

This chain links TRBV6-1 with TRBJ2-5, with 7 nucleotides matching TRBD1. After removal of 11 bases from V and 9 bases from J, the junction contained 15 bases not matched to a gene. CDR1 and CDR2 (germline): MNHNS, SASEGT. The CDR3 contains 13 residues. In DNA form, the CDR3 reads TGTGCCTGCCGGGACAGAACCCTGGGGGCCCAGTACTTC. As protein: CACRDRTLGAQYF.

The chain uses TRBV5-6 and TRBJ1-5, with 8 bases aligning to TRBD1. The V segment lost 1 base and the J segment 3 bases; nucleotides outside the gene matches: 6. CDR3 length equals 16 residues. Germline CDR1 is SGHDT and CDR2 is YYEEEE. Here the CDR3 reads CASSLSGTGYNQPQHF. CDR3 bases: TGTGCCAGCAGCTTGAGCGGGACAGGATACAATCAGCCCCAGCATTTT. The full variable domain, with the rest looked up from reference TRBV5-6 and TRBJ1-5, is DAGVTQSPTHLIKTRGQQVTLRCSPKSGHDTVSWYQQALGQGPQFIFQYYEEEERQRGNFPDRFSGHQFPNYSSELNVNALLLGDSALYLCASSLSGTGYNQPQHFGDGTRLSIL.

The chain joins TRBV5-1 to TRBJ2-3; D is ambiguous. Trimming pared 0 bases from V and 6 bases from J, leaving 5 bases between. The germline CDR1 and CDR2 sequences are SGHRS and YFSETQ. This CDR3 is built from 12 residues. The DNA of the CDR3 is TGCGCCAGCAGCTTGGAATCGGATACGCAGTATTTT. It codes for CASSLESDTQYF.

This chain links TRBV7-3 with TRBJ1-2, with D hard to call. Germline CDR1 SGHTA, CDR2 FQGTGA. The CDR3 totals 14 residues. Trimming stripped 4 bases from V and 5 bases from J, with 14 bases between. CDR3 in amino acids: CASSSRPGWYGYTF. CDR3 in DNA: TGTGCCAGCAGCTCCAGACCGGGGTGGTATGGCTACACCTTC.

The chain links TRBV19 to TRBJ2-7; D may be TRBD1 (6 bases). Germline values: CDR1 LNHDA, CDR2 SQIVND (reference sequence). This CDR3 is built from 13 residues. V was cut by 2 bases and J by 6 bases, with 11 bases left in between. This CDR3 reads CASSISGAGEQYF. The DNA for the CDR3 is TGTGCCAGTAGTATATCAGGGGCGGGCGAGCAGTACTTC.

The genes are TRBV29-1 and TRBJ1-1; TRBD1 matches 7 bases. This CDR3 is 10 amino acids long. V was pared by 7 bases and J by 5 bases, with 1 base of the junction left unmatched. Germline CDR1 and CDR2: SQVTM and ANQGSEA. CDR3 DNA sequence: TGCAGCGCACAGGGGACTGAAGCTTTCTTT. It translates to CSAQGTEAFF.

The chain employs TRBV9 and TRBJ2-3; 8 bases agree with TRBD2. The CDR3 runs to 19 residues. From germline, CDR1 is SGDLS and CDR2 YYNGEE. After removal of 0 bases from V and 4 bases from J, the junction contained 16 bases not matched to a gene. The CDR3 DNA follows: TGTGCCAGCAGCGTAGAGGCCGGGGGGGGGCAACTCAAACCAGATACGCAGTATTTT. This sequence encodes CASSVEAGGGQLKPDTQYF.

This chain uses TRBV13 with TRBJ1-2; D may be TRBD1 (5 bases). Germline CDR1 PRHDT, CDR2 FYEKMQ (reference sequence). The CDR3 is 15 amino acids. The V end lost 1 base, the J end lost 2 bases, and 11 bases lay between the germline ends. The CDR3 reads CASSLEGEGNYGYTF. The CDR3 DNA follows: TGTGCCAGCAGCTTAGAAGGGGAGGGAAACTATGGCTACACCTTC.

Only a few counts were recorded for this clone. The genes are TRBV19 and TRBJ1-6; D gene unclear. CDR3 size: 17 residues. Germline CDR1 is LNHDA and CDR2 is SQIVND (reference sequence). V was trimmed by 2 bases and J by 7 bases, leaving 18 bases between them. The CDR3 sequence is CASSILSTGAGNSPLHF. The DNA of the CDR3 is TGTGCCAGTAGTATATTGTCAACCGGCGCCGGGAATTCACCCCTCCACTTT. Complete variable domain (other parts from reference TRBV19 and TRBJ1-6): DGGITQSPKYLFRKEGQNVTLSCEQNLNHDAMYWYRQDPGQGLRLIYYSQIVNDFQKGDIAEGYSVSREKKESFPLTVTSAQKNPTAFYLCASSILSTGAGNSPLHFGNGTRLTVT.